Described below is a single T cell receptor (beta chain) sequence and its context. This sample was included in a study of T cell responses to AZD1222 COVID-19 vaccine. V shed 6 bases, J shed 3 bases, and the junction held 6 bases outside the gene matches. Per the germline V gene, CDR1 is SNHLY and CDR2 is FYNNEI. CDR3 length: 15 amino acids. TCRdb's copy holds only in-frame clones and misses some; the assay was immunoSEQ multiplex PCR. This sample has about 64,000 clones, with 75% to 95% found just once. Sequenced material: peripheral blood, taken 28 days after the second dose of the MenACWY control vaccine. The receptor's source is an adult who received the MenACWY meningococcal vaccine as a control. The chain employs TRBV2 and TRBJ2-7; 12 bases are a match to TRBD2. The chain's CDR3 is CASRLLAGGSYEQYF. CDR3 nucleotides: TGTGCCAGCAGGCTACTAGCGGGAGGAAGCTACGAGCAGTACTTC.